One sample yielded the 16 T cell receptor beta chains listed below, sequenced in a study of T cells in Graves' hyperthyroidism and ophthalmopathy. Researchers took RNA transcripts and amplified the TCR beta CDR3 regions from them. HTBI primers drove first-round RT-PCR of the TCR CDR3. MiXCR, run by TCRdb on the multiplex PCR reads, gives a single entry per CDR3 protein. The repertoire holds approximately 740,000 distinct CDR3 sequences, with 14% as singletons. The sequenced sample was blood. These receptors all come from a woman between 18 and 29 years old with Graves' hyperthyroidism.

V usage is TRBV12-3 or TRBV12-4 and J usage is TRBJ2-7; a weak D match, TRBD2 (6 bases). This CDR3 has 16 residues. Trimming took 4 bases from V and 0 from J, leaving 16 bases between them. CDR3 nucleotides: TGTGCCAGCAGTTACCGTAGACTAGGTTACTCCTACGAGCAGTACTTC. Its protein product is CASSYRRLGYSYEQYF.

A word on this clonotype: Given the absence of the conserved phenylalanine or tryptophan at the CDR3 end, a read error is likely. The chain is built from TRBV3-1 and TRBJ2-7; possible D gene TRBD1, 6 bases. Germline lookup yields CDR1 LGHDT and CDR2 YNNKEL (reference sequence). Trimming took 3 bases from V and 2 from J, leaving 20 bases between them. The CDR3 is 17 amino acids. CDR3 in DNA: TGTGCCAGCAGCCATCTACCGGGACACGGATCAACCTACGAGCAGTACTCC. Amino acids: CASSHLPGHGSTYEQYS.

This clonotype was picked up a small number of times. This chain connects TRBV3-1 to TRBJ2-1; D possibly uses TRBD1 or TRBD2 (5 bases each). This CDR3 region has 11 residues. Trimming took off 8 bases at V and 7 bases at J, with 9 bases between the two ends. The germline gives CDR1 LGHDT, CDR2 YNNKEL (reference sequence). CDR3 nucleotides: TGTGCCAGCGAGGGGATTAATGAGCAGTTCTTC. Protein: CASEGINEQFF.

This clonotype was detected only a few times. The DNA for the CDR3 is TGTGCCAGCAGCTTGTCCGGGACAGGGAGCCGCGAGCAGTACTTC. It encodes CASSLSGTGSREQYF. V usage is TRBV5-4 and J usage is TRBJ2-7; 9 nucleotides line up with TRBD1. V trimming: 1 base; J trimming: 6 bases; junction bases outside the gene matches: 8. The CDR3 covers 15 residues. Germline V gene sequence: CDR1 SGHNT, CDR2 YYREEE (reference sequence).

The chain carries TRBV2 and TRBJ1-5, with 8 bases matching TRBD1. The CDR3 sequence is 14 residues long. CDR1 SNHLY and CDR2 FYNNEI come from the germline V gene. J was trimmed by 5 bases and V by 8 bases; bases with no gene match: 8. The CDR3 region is CASEGQARHQPQHF. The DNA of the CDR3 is TGTGCCAGCGAGGGACAGGCTAGACATCAGCCCCAGCATTTT. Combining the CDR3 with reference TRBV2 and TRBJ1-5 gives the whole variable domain EPEVTQTPSHQVTQMGQEVILRCVPISNHLYFYWYRQILGQKVEFLVSFYNNEISEKSEIFDDQFSVERPDGSNFTLKIRSTKLEDSAMYFCASEGQARHQPQHFGDGTRLSIL.

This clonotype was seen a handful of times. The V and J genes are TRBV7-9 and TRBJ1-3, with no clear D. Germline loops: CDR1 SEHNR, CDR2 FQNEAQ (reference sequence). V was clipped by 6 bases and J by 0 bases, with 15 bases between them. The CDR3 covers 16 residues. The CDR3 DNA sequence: TGTGCCAGCAGTCCCAAGACCGGATTCTCTGGAAACACCATATATTTT. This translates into CASSPKTGFSGNTIYF.

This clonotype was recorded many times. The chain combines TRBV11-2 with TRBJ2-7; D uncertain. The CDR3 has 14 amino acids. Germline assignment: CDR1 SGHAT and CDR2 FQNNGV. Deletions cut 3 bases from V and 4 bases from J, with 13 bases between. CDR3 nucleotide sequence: TGTGCCAGCAGCTTCATGGCAGACGGGTACGAGCAGTACTTC. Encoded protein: CASSFMADGYEQYF. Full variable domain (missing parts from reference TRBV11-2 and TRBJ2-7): EAGVAQSPRYKIIEKRQSVAFWCNPISGHATLYWYQQILGQGPKLLIQFQNNGVVDDSQLPKDRFSAERLKGVDSTLKIQPAKLEDSAVYLCASSFMADGYEQYFGPGTRLTVT.

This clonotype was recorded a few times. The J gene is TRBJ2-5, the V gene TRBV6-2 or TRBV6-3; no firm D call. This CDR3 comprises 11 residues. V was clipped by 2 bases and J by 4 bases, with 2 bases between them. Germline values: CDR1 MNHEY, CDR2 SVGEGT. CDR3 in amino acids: CASSYVETQYF. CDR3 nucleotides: TGTGCCAGCAGTTACGTAGAGACCCAGTACTTC.

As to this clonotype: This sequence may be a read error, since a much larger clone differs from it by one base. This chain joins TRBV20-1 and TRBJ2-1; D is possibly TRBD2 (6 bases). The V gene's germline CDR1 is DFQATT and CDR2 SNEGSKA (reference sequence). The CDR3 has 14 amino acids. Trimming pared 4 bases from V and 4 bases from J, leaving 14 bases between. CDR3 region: CSANGLSDYNEQFF. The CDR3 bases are TGCAGTGCTAACGGACTATCGGATTACAATGAGCAGTTCTTC.

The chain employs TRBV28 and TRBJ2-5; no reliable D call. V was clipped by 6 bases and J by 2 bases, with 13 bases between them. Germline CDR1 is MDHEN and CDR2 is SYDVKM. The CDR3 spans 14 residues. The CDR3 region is CASSVRLGQETQYF. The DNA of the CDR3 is TGTGCCAGCAGCGTTCGATTGGGGCAAGAGACCCAGTACTTC.

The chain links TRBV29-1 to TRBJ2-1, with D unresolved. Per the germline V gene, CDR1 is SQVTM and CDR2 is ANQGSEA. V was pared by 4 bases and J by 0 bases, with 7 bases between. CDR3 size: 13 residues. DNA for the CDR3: TGCAGCGTTGTAAAATCCTCCTACAATGAGCAGTTCTTC. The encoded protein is CSVVKSSYNEQFF.

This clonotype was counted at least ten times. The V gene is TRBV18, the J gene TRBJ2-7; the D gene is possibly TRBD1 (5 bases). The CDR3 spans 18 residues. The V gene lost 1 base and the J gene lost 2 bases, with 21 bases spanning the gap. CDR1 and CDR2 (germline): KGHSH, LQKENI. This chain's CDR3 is CASSPRPPGAAIAYEQYF. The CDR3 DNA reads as TGTGCCAGCTCACCACGCCCGCCTGGGGCTGCAATTGCCTACGAGCAGTACTTC.

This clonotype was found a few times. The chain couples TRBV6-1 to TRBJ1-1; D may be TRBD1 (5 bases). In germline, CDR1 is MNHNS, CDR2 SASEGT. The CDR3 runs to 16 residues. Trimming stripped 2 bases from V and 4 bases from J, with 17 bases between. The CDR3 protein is CASSEFGFGTLTEAFF. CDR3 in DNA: TGTGCCAGCAGTGAATTTGGGTTCGGGACGCTCACTGAAGCTTTCTTT.

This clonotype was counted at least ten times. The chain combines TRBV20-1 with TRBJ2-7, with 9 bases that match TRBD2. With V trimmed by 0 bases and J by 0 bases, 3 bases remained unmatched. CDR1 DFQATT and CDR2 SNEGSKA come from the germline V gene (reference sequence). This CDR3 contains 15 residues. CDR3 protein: CSARDSGSISYEQYF. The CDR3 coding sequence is TGCAGTGCTAGAGATAGCGGGAGTATCTCCTACGAGCAGTACTTC.

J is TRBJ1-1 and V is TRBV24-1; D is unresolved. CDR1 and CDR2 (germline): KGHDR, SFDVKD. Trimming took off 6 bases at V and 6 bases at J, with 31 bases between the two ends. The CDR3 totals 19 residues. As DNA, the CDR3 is TGTGCCACCAGTCTCTTTCGGGCATCTGGTTTTAATTTGGACTCTGAAGCTTTCTTT. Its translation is CATSLFRASGFNLDSEAFF.

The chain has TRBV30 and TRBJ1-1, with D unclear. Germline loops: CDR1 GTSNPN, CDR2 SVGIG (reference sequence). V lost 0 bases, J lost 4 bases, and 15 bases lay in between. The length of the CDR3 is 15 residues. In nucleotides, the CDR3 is TGTGCCTGGAGTGTCGCCGGGATAGGCGGCACTGAAGCTTTCTTT. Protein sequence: CAWSVAGIGGTEAFF. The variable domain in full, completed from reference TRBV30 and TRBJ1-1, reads SQTIHQWPATLVQPVGSPLSLECTVEGTSNPNLYWYRQAAGRGLQLLFYSVGIGQISSEVPQNLSASRPQDRQFILSSKKLLLSDSGFYLCAWSVAGIGGTEAFFGQGTRLTVV.